Described below is a single T cell receptor beta chain sequence and its context. No cognate antigen has been identified for it. Per-base quality was not reported, and no clone a single base away is much larger than it. The data are from a study of shared clonotypes between healthy human individuals (dated by TCRdb to the early 2020s). Context from the whole study: Three men and two women, aged 18 to 49 years, made up the cohort. Each donor's leukapheresis produced roughly between about 0.8 and 8.9 billion PBMCs. Different laboratories and diverse techniques were used to prepare libraries and sequence TCR repertoires, to increase sequencing depth and limit assay-specific biases. For each donor, CD4 naive and CD4 memory were each run on three plates, CD8 naive on two plates, and CD8 memory on one plate. To estimate repertoire size and how much clonotype sharing occurs between individuals, the study deeply sequenced the blood TCR repertoires of several healthy adults. Summary of the overall study and its limitations: Clonotypes shared by all four sorted-subset donors showed higher generation probabilities than non-shared clonotypes. Only blood was sampled, and tissue TCR repertoires likely differ from those in blood. Naive subsets generally had larger estimated clonotype richness than memory subsets. Pairwise subsampling indicated that sequencing depth was expected to affect the degree of clonotype sharing among donors. When a few donors were compared, the shared fraction of clonotypes was around 5.1% for naive CD4, roughly 3.4% for naive CD8, roughly 2.5% for memory CD4, and 0.35% to 0.4% for memory CD8. Rarefaction of sorted-subset datasets indicated incomplete sequencing despite the large sequencing depth. The small number of donors limited the genetic and exposure-history diversity represented.

Using the deep immunoSEQ assay, TCR CDR3 regions were amplified from genomic DNA by multiplex PCR. Genomic DNA extracted from each cell subset was distributed evenly over all wells of several immunoSEQ 96-well plates, and each plate served as one replicate. For sorted subsets, approximately 200 ng of genomic DNA, equivalent to 25,000 to 35,000 T cell genomes, went into each replicate PCR. Purified libraries were quantified with a Qubit 3.0 fluorometer, sized on a Bioanalyzer 2100, and re-quantified with the KAPA Library Quantification kit. A separate single-read 150-cycle Illumina NextSeq 550 flow cell was used to sequence each immunoSEQ 96-well plate. The published analysis was carried out like this. Because the immunoSEQ output included only junctional sequences and no quality scores, the filtering could not be the same as the filtering used for full-length reads. Sequences were annotated with PyIR, a Python wrapper for IgBLAST v1.9, using IMGT germline references to assign V/J genes and CDR3. Reads were removed for weak V/J assignments (E-value above 1e-6), missing CDR3, stop codons, out-of-frame junctions, or ambiguous translated residues. V3J clonotypes were defined as sequences sharing an identical inferred V gene, J gene, and CDR3 amino acid sequence. Percentage overlap between repertoires was calculated by dividing the number of shared unique clonotypes by the size of the smaller repertoire. RTK rarefaction, the Chao1 estimator, and Recon v2.1 estimates of unobserved clonotypes were used to assess repertoire richness. Generation probabilities for all TCRbeta clonotypes obtained by the gDNA method from a few donors were computed using OLGA. TCRdb re-hosts the immuneACCESS table, in-frame sequences only. Its copies lack some clones; in the studies checked, an unresolved V gene accounts for under half of them, and the cause for the rest is not known. The V and J calls and clone size were taken over from that table, and D and trimming were inferred from the DNA. The sample includes millions of clones, with about 95% observed a single time. The ten most abundant clones make up around 1.1% of the sample.

For the CD8 naive samples, CD45RO-negative cells were positively selected for CCR7, yielding a CD45RA+CCR7+ population from which TemRA cells were excluded. Donors were healthy HIV-negative adults with no recently reported acute infections or vaccinations. Only Caucasian adults living in Nashville, Tennessee, USA were represented among the donors. Blood was collected by leukapheresis, and PBMCs were isolated by Ficoll-Histopaque density gradient centrifugation and then cryopreserved in liquid nitrogen vapor phase. Analytical flow cytometry was used to check the purity and quantity of each magnetically sorted T cell population. Genomic DNA was isolated from every sorted fraction and measured by UV absorbance on a Nanodrop 2000c. Inclusive of the bounding cysteine and phenylalanine, the CDR3 is 15 residues long. Only CDR3 DNA is held: 45 bases, read in frame from base 1. For this chain, trimming is 0 bases at the V end and 7 bases at the J end, and the number of junction bases without a gene match is 7. The germline V gene gives CDR1 as MGHRA and CDR2 as YSYEKL.

Recombination joined TRBV4-1 with TRBJ2-7; 9 middle bases align to TRBD2. Sequenced sample: naive CD8+ T cells sorted from blood. Explained via the paper, the cell subset or site label denotes: CD45RA+CCR7+. The TCR sequence derives from a man between 18 and 35 years old in good health. The sequenced DNA: TGCGCCAGCAGCCAAGACAGAGCGGGGGGCGGGGAGCAGTACTTC. The resulting protein is CASSQDRAGGGEQYF.